A single sample gave rise to the 25 T cell receptor beta chains below, sequenced in a study of T cells after yellow fever vaccination. TCRdb analysed the 5' RACE reads with MiXCR anew, one entry per CDR3 protein. The data show some 290,000 distinct CDR3 sequences, over 8.5% seen once. Here the sequenced sample was CD4+ T cells sorted from PBMCs, taken 45 days after the yellow fever booster vaccination. Source of these receptors: a man aged 18-30 years who received the YFV17D yellow fever vaccine.

In nucleotides, the CDR3 is TGCGCCAGCAGCCCTTTACCCGGGGGAGTTTCTAACTATGGCTACACCTTC. Residues: CASSPLPGGVSNYGYTF. The chain combines TRBV4-1 with TRBJ1-2; tentatively, D is TRBD1 (5 bases). Germline lookup yields CDR1 MGHRA and CDR2 YSYEKL. The ends were cut back, 4 bases at V and 0 bases at J, with 18 bases in the middle. The CDR3 has 17 residues.

The V gene is TRBV5-4, the J gene TRBJ2-1, with a tentative D call TRBD2 (6 bases). The CDR3 covers 16 residues. From germline, CDR1 is SGHNT and CDR2 YYREEE (reference sequence). The V gene lost 5 bases and the J gene lost 6 bases, with 21 bases spanning the gap. The CDR3 sequence is CASSPVPEGWGNEQFF. CDR3 in DNA: TGTGCCAGCAGTCCCGTCCCGGAGGGTTGGGGCAATGAGCAGTTCTTC.

This rearrangement joins TRBV6-6 to TRBJ1-2, with TRBD1 matching 7 bases. This CDR3 is built from 14 residues. V dropped 5 bases and J dropped 4; count of bases not matched to a gene: 7. Germline CDR1 and CDR2: MNHNY and SVGAGI (reference sequence). In DNA, the CDR3 is TGTGCCAGCAGTACAGGGGTTAGGGGCTATGGCTACACCTTC. It specifies CASSTGVRGYGYTF.

The chain carries TRBV7-2 and TRBJ2-2, with 8 bases fitting TRBD2. Trimming removed 1 base from V and 8 bases from J; junction bases left unmatched: 21. The germline V gene encodes CDR1 SGHTA and CDR2 FQGNSA. This CDR3 has 20 amino acids. This CDR3 is CASSLGVPNVPAGATGELFF. The CDR3 DNA sequence: TGTGCCAGCAGCTTAGGGGTCCCCAATGTTCCAGCGGGGGCCACGGGGGAGCTGTTTTTT. Full variable domain (missing parts from reference TRBV7-2 and TRBJ2-2): GAGVSQSPSNKVTEKGKDVELRCDPISGHTALYWYRQSLGQGLEFLIYFQGNSAPDKSGLPSDRFSAERTGGSVSTLTIQRTQQEDSAVYLCASSLGVPNVPAGATGELFFGEGSRLTVL.

This clonotype turned up a few times. The rearrangement joins TRBV9 to TRBJ1-6; possible D gene TRBD1, 5 bases. Trimming cost V 1 base and J 14 bases, with 13 bases left between them. Germline assignment: CDR1 SGDLS and CDR2 YYNGEE. The CDR3 length is 13 residues. CDR3 in amino acids: CASSVLGGEALHF. CDR3 coding DNA: TGTGCCAGCAGCGTACTCGGGGGAGAGGCCCTCCACTTT.

In this sample, this clonotype turned up a few times. This chain uses TRBV18 with TRBJ2-7; 11 nucleotides align to TRBD1. V lost 3 bases, J lost 6 bases, and 7 bases stayed unmatched. CDR1 is KGHSH, CDR2 LQKENI, per germline. The CDR3 consists of 15 residues. The CDR3 DNA reads TGTGCCAGCTCACCTCCGGGACAGGGGGGATCCGAGCAGTACGTC. Its protein product is CASSPPGQGGSEQYV.

This clonotype has just a few counts. This sequence joins TRBV12-3 or TRBV12-4 and TRBJ2-3, with D perhaps TRBD1 or TRBD2 (6 bases each). The CDR3 totals 17 residues. Trimming cost V 2 bases and J 3 bases, with 18 bases left between them. The CDR3 DNA reads TGTGCCAGCAGTTTAAGGGTCCGAGGGGGGCCGACAGATACGCAGTATTTT. Its translation is CASSLRVRGGPTDTQYF.

The genes are TRBV6-1 and TRBJ1-1, with D unclear. Germline CDR1 MNHNS, CDR2 SASEGT. The CDR3 covers 13 residues. V lost 8 bases and J lost 3, with 13 bases in between. The CDR3 loop reads CASGERVDTEAFF. DNA for the CDR3: TGTGCCAGCGGAGAAAGGGTGGACACTGAAGCTTTCTTT.

This clonotype appeared many times. The chain links TRBV5-1 to TRBJ2-5; 8 nucleotides line up with TRBD2. Per germline, CDR1 SGHRS and CDR2 YFSETQ. The CDR3 is made up of 17 amino acids. The junction had 11 bases not matched to a gene; V was cut back by 0 bases and J by 4 bases. CDR3 in amino acids: CASSLAGTSRGRETQYF. In DNA, the CDR3 is TGCGCCAGCAGCTTGGCCGGGACTAGTAGGGGCCGAGAGACCCAGTACTTC. Combining the CDR3 with reference TRBV5-1 and TRBJ2-5 gives the whole variable domain KAGVTQTPRYLIKTRGQQVTLSCSPISGHRSVSWYQQTPGQGLQFLFEYFSETQRNKGNFPGRFSGRQFSNSRSEMNVSTLELGDSALYLCASSLAGTSRGRETQYFGPGTRLLVL.

CDR3 sequence (DNA): TGTGCCAGCACTCCGGCGGGGGTGTTCTACAATGAGCAGTTCTTC. Its protein is CASTPAGVFYNEQFF. The V gene is TRBV6-2 or TRBV6-3, the J gene TRBJ2-1; 7 nucleotides agree with TRBD2. The J segment lost 3 bases and the V segment lost 7 bases, leaving 9 bases of the junction unmatched. Germline V gives CDR1 MNHEY, CDR2 SVGEGT. The CDR3 is made up of 15 amino acids.

This chain links TRBV20-1 with TRBJ2-3; 8 bases fit TRBD2. CDR1 and CDR2 from the germline V gene are DFQATT and SNEGSKA (reference sequence). CDR3 length equals 13 residues. V lost 6 bases and J lost 2; bases outside the gene matches: 4. This CDR3 reads CSAGGGYTDTQYF. The CDR3, as DNA: TGCAGTGCGGGCGGGGGGTACACAGATACGCAGTATTTT.

This clonotype was seen a handful of times. The chain employs TRBV12-3 or TRBV12-4 and TRBJ1-1, with 8 bases that match TRBD1. CDR3 size: 13 residues. V lost 6 bases and J lost 4; bases outside the gene matches: 4. The CDR3 is CASRNTGGTEAFF. CDR3 DNA sequence: TGTGCCAGCAGAAATACAGGGGGCACTGAAGCTTTCTTT.

This clonotype was seen a handful of times. The chain employs TRBV30 and TRBJ2-5, with D maybe TRBD2 (6 bases). The germline V and J ends were trimmed by 2 bases and 4 bases, with 11 bases remaining between them. The CDR3 is 13 amino acids. The germline V gene has CDR1 GTSNPN and CDR2 SVGIG (reference sequence). CDR3 in DNA: TGTGCCTGGAGTTCCGGGAGCGGAGAGACCCAGTACTTC. It is translated as CAWSSGSGETQYF.

This clonotype was detected a few times. The V call is TRBV4-3, the J call TRBJ1-1; D perhaps matches TRBD1 (5 bases). From germline, CDR1 is LGHNA and CDR2 YSLEER. This CDR3 is 13 amino acids long. Trimming shortened V by 4 bases and J by 0 bases, and 6 bases separated the two germline ends. The CDR3 protein is CASSPRVNTEAFF. CDR3 DNA sequence: TGCGCCAGCAGCCCCAGGGTGAACACTGAAGCTTTCTTT.

This clonotype has at least ten counts. The chain carries TRBV7-2 and TRBJ1-5, with D perhaps matching TRBD1 (5 bases). Germline V gives CDR1 SGHTA, CDR2 FQGNSA. The CDR3 sequence is 15 residues long. The V end lost 5 bases, the J end lost 0 bases, and 11 bases lay between the germline ends. The CDR3 here is CASSPRGYSNQPQHF. CDR3 sequence (DNA): TGTGCCAGCAGCCCAAGGGGTTATAGCAATCAGCCCCAGCATTTT.

The CDR3: CASSLDTNEKLFF. CDR3 nucleotides: TGTGCCAGCAGCCTCGACACAAATGAAAAACTGTTTTTT. The chain uses TRBV7-9 and TRBJ1-4; D is uncertain. Trimming cost V 5 bases and J 5 bases, with 9 bases left between them. The CDR3 has 13 amino acids. Germline CDR1 SEHNR, CDR2 FQNEAQ (reference sequence).

This clonotype was observed at least ten times. The rearrangement links TRBV10-3 to TRBJ2-7; D is possibly TRBD1 (5 bases). This CDR3 is 15 amino acids long. Trimming removed 2 bases at V and 0 bases at J, with 11 bases between. Germline values: CDR1 ENHRY, CDR2 SYGVKD. CDR3 nucleotide sequence: TGTGCCATCAGTGAGGGACACCTAAGCTCCTACGAGCAGTACTTC. Translating it yields CAISEGHLSSYEQYF.

This clonotype was seen a few times. In nucleotides, the CDR3 is TGTGCCAGCAGCTCCGCAAAGACCAGGGGAAACACCATATATTTT. It encodes CASSSAKTRGNTIYF. V usage is TRBV7-8 and J usage is TRBJ1-3; D gene unclear. The germline V and J ends were trimmed by 4 bases and 4 bases, with 14 bases remaining between them. Germline assignment: CDR1 SGHVS and CDR2 FQNEAQ. There are 15 residues in the CDR3.

Only a few counts were recorded for this clonotype. The chain is built from TRBV20-1 and TRBJ1-2, with D unclear. The germline CDR1 and CDR2 sequences are DFQATT and SNEGSKA (reference sequence). V lost 3 bases, J lost 2 bases, and 13 bases lay in between. The CDR3 is 14 amino acids. The CDR3 DNA reads TGCAGTGCTAGTGCCGGGTTTTTCAACTATGGCTACACCTTC. Translation: CSASAGFFNYGYTF.

A few counts support this clonotype. This chain links TRBV4-3 with TRBJ1-4; D unresolved. Germline values: CDR1 LGHNA, CDR2 YSLEER. V was clipped by 0 bases and J by 11 bases, with 16 bases between them. The length of the CDR3 is 15 residues. The CDR3 here is CASSQDSSGRGKLFF. CDR3 nucleotides: TGCGCCAGCAGCCAAGATAGCTCAGGAAGAGGGAAACTGTTTTTT.

This clonotype was counted a few times. The chain carries TRBV29-1 and TRBJ2-5; no reliable D call. The V gene's germline CDR1 is SQVTM and CDR2 ANQGSEA. The V end lost 5 bases, the J end lost 4 bases, and 11 bases lay between the germline ends. The CDR3 has 12 amino acids. The CDR3 nucleotides read TGCAGCGTTTTCATAGGGTTAGAGACCCAGTACTTC. It specifies CSVFIGLETQYF.

This clonotype has only a few counts. The chain joins TRBV21-1 to TRBJ2-5; TRBD2, the table's D call, lacks a check against the DNA. TRBV21-1 is a known pseudogene. There are 16 residues in the CDR3. The DNA of the CDR3 is TGTGCCAGCAGCCTCGCGGGGGGGATCCCAGAAGAGACCCAGTACTTC. Protein product: CASSLAGGIPEETQYF.

The gene calls are TRBV7-3 and TRBJ2-1; D is unresolved. Germline lookup yields CDR1 SGHTA and CDR2 FQGTGA. V lost 4 bases and J lost 10, with 8 bases in between. The CDR3 has 11 residues. This CDR3 reads CASSSGSEQFF. Written as DNA, the CDR3 is TGTGCCAGCAGCTCCGGATCCGAGCAGTTCTTC.

This chain uses TRBV3-1 with TRBJ2-1, with D possibly matching TRBD1 (5 bases). Germline loops: CDR1 LGHDT, CDR2 YNNKEL (reference sequence). The CDR3 loop spans 13 amino acids. V shed 2 bases and J shed 8 bases, with 10 bases lying between them. The CDR3 sequence: CASSQNQGYEQFF. CDR3 DNA sequence: TGTGCCAGCAGCCAAAACCAGGGATATGAGCAGTTCTTC.

This clonotype appeared a few times. The chain combines TRBV27 with TRBJ2-5; 8 bases line up with TRBD1. The CDR3 consists of 15 residues. J lost 5 bases, V lost 6 bases, and 11 bases had no gene match. Germline V gene sequence: CDR1 MNHEY, CDR2 SMNVEV (reference sequence). CDR3 sequence (DNA): TGTGCCAGCAGACTACTGGACAGGGATGATGAGACCCAGTACTTC. Its protein is CASRLLDRDDETQYF.